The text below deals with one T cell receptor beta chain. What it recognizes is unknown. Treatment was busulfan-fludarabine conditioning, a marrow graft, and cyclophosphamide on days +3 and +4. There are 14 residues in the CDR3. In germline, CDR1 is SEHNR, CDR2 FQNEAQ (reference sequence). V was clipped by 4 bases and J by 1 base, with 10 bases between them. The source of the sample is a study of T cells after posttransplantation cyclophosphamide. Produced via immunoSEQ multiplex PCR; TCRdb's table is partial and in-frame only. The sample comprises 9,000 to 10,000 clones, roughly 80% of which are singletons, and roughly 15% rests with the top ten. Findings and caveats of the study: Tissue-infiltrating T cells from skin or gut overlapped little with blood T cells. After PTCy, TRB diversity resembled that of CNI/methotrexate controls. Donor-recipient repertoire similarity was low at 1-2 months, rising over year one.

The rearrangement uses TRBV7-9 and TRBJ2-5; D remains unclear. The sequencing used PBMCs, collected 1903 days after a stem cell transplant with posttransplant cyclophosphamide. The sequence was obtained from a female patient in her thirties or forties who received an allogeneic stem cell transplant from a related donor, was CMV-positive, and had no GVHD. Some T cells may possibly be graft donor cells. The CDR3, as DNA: TGTGCCAGCAGCTACAATGCAGTCCAAGAGACCCAGTACTTC. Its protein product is CASSYNAVQETQYF.